Sequencing of this TCR beta chain was carried out in a study of T cell repertoires in cytomegalovirus infection. Study-wide points: HLA-C-restricted CMV clonotypes gave the most frequent clonotype in two of eight donors.

MiXCR, run by TCRdb on the reads, gives a single entry per CDR3 protein. The sample has a few hundred thousand distinct CDR3 sequences; about 39% are singletons. This clonotype was recorded many times. The target antigen is unknown. From germline, CDR1 is SGHTA and CDR2 FQGNSA. With 1 base removed from V and 1 base from J, the gap between germline ends came to 7 bases. CDR3 length: 14 amino acids. The sequence was obtained from a human donor in good health (CMV status not recorded). Some clones in this sample may be carry-over from other donors' samples. The specimen was cultured PBMCs, collected from culture after CMV antigen stimulation. The chain has TRBV7-2 and TRBJ1-1; no clear D gene. CDR3 bases: TGTGCCAGCAGCTTAGACTACGCGAACACTGAAGCTTTCTTT. Residues: CASSLDYANTEAFF.